These 9 T cell receptor beta chains were all obtained from the same sample, sequenced in a study of regulatory T cells in long-lasting Graves disease. The authors built TCR beta libraries using iRepertoire HTBI primers and Arm-PCR of CDR3 regions. MiXCR, run by TCRdb on the multiplex PCR reads, gives a single entry per CDR3 protein. The sample carries about 430,000 distinct CDR3 sequences, 15% recorded once. Time point specified: newly diagnosed GD, antithyroid drugs for less than 3 months. Following extraction of RNA from PBMCs, that RNA was used to make the TCR library. A further study also used this sample, focusing on T cells in Graves' hyperthyroidism and ophthalmopathy.

This specimen was peripheral blood mononuclear cells (PBMCs), taken at new diagnosis, from a patient treated with antithyroid drugs. Receptors were obtained from a woman between 40 and 50 years old with Graves disease.

This clonotype was observed a few times. The chain combines TRBV4-3 with TRBJ2-1; D not resolved. Germline-derived CDR1 and CDR2 are LGHNA and YSLEER. CDR3 length equals 12 residues. With 0 bases removed from V and 7 bases from J, the gap between germline ends came to 4 bases. CDR3 amino acids: CASSQDYNEQFF. The CDR3 DNA reads TGCGCCAGCAGCCAAGATTATAATGAGCAGTTCTTC.

This clonotype was recorded at least ten times. This sequence may be a read error, since a much larger clone differs from it by one base. The chain is built from TRBV2 and TRBJ2-3; TRBD2 aligns across 8 bases. The CDR3 consists of 16 residues. Unmatched junction bases numbered 13, after V lost 6 bases and J lost 5 bases. CDR1 is SNHLY, CDR2 FYNNEI, per germline. This CDR3 reads CASSGPVSGMGDTQYF. DNA of the CDR3: TGTGCCAGCAGCGGCCCCGTTAGCGGGATGGGAGATACGCAGTATTTT.

This clonotype was seen a few times. This chain joins TRBV15 and TRBJ2-7, with unresolved D. Germline V gene sequence: CDR1 LNHNV, CDR2 YYDKDF (reference sequence). V was shortened by 0 bases and J by 3 bases, with 9 bases between the two germline ends. The CDR3 totals 14 residues. The DNA for the CDR3 is TGTGCCACCAGCAGAGACGGAGTCAGCTACGAGCAGTACTTC. It translates to CATSRDGVSYEQYF.

This clonotype was seen a handful of times. The CDR3 DNA sequence: TGCGCCAGCAGCCAAGGTATAGGGATCTACACTGAAGCTTTCTTT. Its translation is CASSQGIGIYTEAFF. This chain links TRBV4-3 with TRBJ1-1; unclear D gene. The V gene's germline CDR1 is LGHNA and CDR2 YSLEER. The CDR3 length is 15 residues. Trimming removed 1 base from V and 3 bases from J, with 12 bases in between.

This clonotype came up many times. The chain employs TRBV12-3 or TRBV12-4 and TRBJ2-1, with 11 bases matching TRBD1. CDR3 length: 16 amino acids. V gave up 5 bases and J gave up 0 bases; unmatched junction bases: 3. The CDR3 DNA follows: TGTGCCAGCAGTAGCGGGACAGGGGGCTCCTACAATGAGCAGTTCTTC. This gives the protein CASSSGTGGSYNEQFF.

This clonotype came up a few times. V gene TRBV7-2 combines with J gene TRBJ1-5; D ambiguous. V gave up 5 bases and J gave up 9 bases, with 14 bases separating them. From germline, CDR1 is SGHTA and CDR2 FQGNSA. The CDR3 runs to 13 residues. The CDR3 loop reads CASSPGINGPQHF. In nucleotides, the CDR3 is TGTGCCAGCAGCCCGGGGATCAATGGGCCCCAGCATTTT.

The table lists this clonotype with many counts. V usage is TRBV18 and J usage is TRBJ2-1, with 11 bases aligning to TRBD2. This CDR3 has 20 residues. Germline loops: CDR1 KGHSH, CDR2 LQKENI. Trimming at V came to 5 bases and at J to 2 bases, leaving 17 bases not matched to a gene. CDR3 bases: TGTGCCAGCTCATGGACAGGGGAGGGACTAGCGGCCGAAGCCTACAATGAGCAGTTCTTC. Translating it yields CASSWTGEGLAAEAYNEQFF.

This clonotype was picked up a small number of times. The chain couples TRBV30 to TRBJ1-1; the D gene is possibly TRBD1 (6 bases). Per germline, CDR1 GTSNPN and CDR2 SVGIG (reference sequence). Trimming stripped 1 base from V and 4 bases from J, with 13 bases between. The CDR3 loop spans 14 amino acids. DNA of the CDR3: TGTGCCTGGAGTGGCCTCACAGGGTTCACTGAAGCTTTCTTT. Its translation: CAWSGLTGFTEAFF.

The chain is built from TRBV18 and TRBJ2-1; TRBD2 matches 8 bases. V was clipped by 0 bases and J by 4 bases; unmatched bases: 5. Per germline, CDR1 KGHSH and CDR2 LQKENI. The CDR3 length is 16 residues. CDR3: CASSPPDGRGYNEQFF. In DNA, the CDR3 is TGTGCCAGCTCACCACCGGACGGGAGGGGGTACAATGAGCAGTTCTTC.